This TCR beta chain was recorded in a study of shared clonotypes between healthy human individuals (dated by TCRdb to about 2020). In the study overall: The cohort included three men and a couple of women between 18 and 49 years of age. Blood TCR repertoires of roughly five healthy adults were deeply sequenced to estimate repertoire size and the extent of clonotype sharing between individuals. Different laboratories and diverse techniques were used to prepare libraries and sequence TCR repertoires, to increase sequencing depth and limit assay-specific biases. For each donor, CD4 naive and CD4 memory were each given three plates, CD8 naive was given two plates, and CD8 memory was given one plate. Leukapheresis yielded between about 0.85 and 9.5 billion PBMCs per donor. Summary of the overall study and its limitations: About 4.5% of naive CD4, approximately 3.7% of naive CD8, approximately 2.2% of memory CD4, and 0.4% of memory CD8 clonotypes were shared across several donors. Only blood was sampled, and tissue TCR repertoires likely differ from those in blood. Because the study included a small number of donors, the genetic and exposure-history diversity represented was limited. Compared with non-shared clonotypes, clonotypes shared by all four sorted-subset donors had higher generation probabilities. Pairwise subsampling indicated that sequencing depth was expected to affect the degree of clonotype sharing among donors. Naive subsets generally had larger estimated clonotype richness than memory subsets. Incomplete sequencing was indicated by rarefaction of sorted-subset datasets, despite the large sequencing depth.

Using the deep immunoSEQ assay, multiplex PCR amplified TCR CDR3 regions from genomic DNA. Extracted genomic DNA from each cell subset was distributed evenly across all wells of several immunoSEQ 96-well plates, and each plate was treated as a replicate. Each replicate PCR for sorted subsets received around 0.2 ug genomic DNA, equal to tens of thousands of T cell genomes. Purified libraries were measured with a Qubit 3.0 fluorometer, size-checked on a Bioanalyzer 2100, and measured again with the KAPA Library Quantification kit. Every immunoSEQ 96-well plate was sequenced on a dedicated single-read 150-cycle Illumina NextSeq 550 flow cell. Regarding the original processing steps: Because only junctional sequences without quality scores were contained in the immunoSEQ output, filtering matching that applied to full-length reads could not be performed. To assign V/J genes and CDR3, sequences were annotated using PyIR, a Python wrapper for IgBLAST v1.9, with IMGT germline references. Any read was removed if the V/J assignment was weak (E-value above 1e-6), the CDR3 was missing, or the read contained stop codons, out-of-frame junctions, or ambiguous translated residues. V3J clonotypes were defined as sequences sharing the same inferred V gene, J gene, and CDR3 amino acid sequence. The percentage overlap between two repertoires was calculated by dividing the number of shared unique clonotypes by the size of the smaller repertoire. Richness of each repertoire was evaluated using RTK rarefaction, the Chao1 estimator, and Recon v2.1 estimates of unobserved clonotypes. Generation probabilities for all TCRbeta clonotypes obtained by the gDNA method from a few donors were computed using OLGA. TCRdb obtained this table from immuneACCESS and retained in-frame rearrangements with V and J assigned. These tables miss some clones; where compared with another copy, unresolved V genes account for less than half of the shortfall, and the remainder is unexplained. From that table come the V and J calls and clone size; the DNA was used to work out D and trimming. This sample comprises around 1.9 million clones, just over 90% of them detected only once. The ten largest clones add up to under 2% of the sample.

As to this clone: The antigen it binds to is not known. Base qualities were left out, and no much larger clone turns up one base away.

CD8 naive samples consisted of CD45RO-negative cells that were positively selected for CCR7, yielding a CD45RA+CCR7+ population without TemRA cells. Donors were healthy HIV-negative adults with no recently reported acute infections or vaccinations. All donors were Caucasian adults living in Nashville, Tennessee, USA. Blood was collected by leukapheresis, and PBMCs were isolated by Ficoll-Histopaque density gradient centrifugation and then cryopreserved in liquid nitrogen vapor phase. Analytical flow cytometry was used to check the purity and quantity of each magnetically sorted T cell population. Genomic DNA was isolated from every sorted fraction and measured by UV absorbance on a Nanodrop 2000c. The cysteine opens and the phenylalanine closes a CDR3 of 13 amino acids. Only the CDR3 DNA is retained, 39 bases long and in frame from the first base. Trimming at the junction amounts to 8 bases on V and 1 base on J, and the germline ends lie 11 bases apart. CDR1 and CDR2 were assigned from the germline V gene as MNHEY and SVGAGI.

The sequence came from a man in his late teens or twenties in good health. Some clones in this sample may be carry-over from other donors' samples. The rearranged chain carries TRBV6-5 and TRBJ2-5; the D element might be TRBD1 or TRBD2, as each aligns at 5 bases. The specimen sequenced was naive CD8+ T cells from PBMCs. Reading the label with the study, this specimen's cell subset or site is: CD45RA+CCR7+. The DNA reads TGTGCCAGCGGGACGCCTACCCAAGAGACCCAGTACTTC. Its protein reads: CASGTPTQETQYF.